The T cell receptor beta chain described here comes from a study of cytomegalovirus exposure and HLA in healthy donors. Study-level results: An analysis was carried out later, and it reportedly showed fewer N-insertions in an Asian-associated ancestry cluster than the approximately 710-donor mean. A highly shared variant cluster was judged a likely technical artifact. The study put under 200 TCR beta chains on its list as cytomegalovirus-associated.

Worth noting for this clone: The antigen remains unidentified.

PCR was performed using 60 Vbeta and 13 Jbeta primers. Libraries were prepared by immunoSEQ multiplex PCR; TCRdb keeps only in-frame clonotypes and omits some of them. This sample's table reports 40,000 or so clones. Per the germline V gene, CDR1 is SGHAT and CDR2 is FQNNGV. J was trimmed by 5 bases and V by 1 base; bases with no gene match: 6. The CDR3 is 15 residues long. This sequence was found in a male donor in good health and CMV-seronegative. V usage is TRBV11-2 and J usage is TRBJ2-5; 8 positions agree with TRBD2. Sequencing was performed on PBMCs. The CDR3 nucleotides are TGTGCCAGCAGCTTAGCGGGGGGGCAGTCGGAGACCCAGTACTTC. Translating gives CASSLAGGQSETQYF.